This TCR beta chain was sequenced for a study of T cells in Graves' hyperthyroidism and ophthalmopathy. With V trimmed by 6 bases and J by 4 bases, 22 bases remained unmatched. The germline CDR1 and CDR2 sequences are MGHDK and SYGVNS. This CDR3 is 19 amino acids long. TCR beta CDR3 regions were amplified from RNA. First-round RT-PCR of the TCR CDR3 relied on the HTBI primer set. TCRdb re-called the multiplex PCR reads with MiXCR, one entry per CDR3 protein. The table lists about 500,000 distinct CDR3 sequences, around 15% of them singletons, with approximately 30% in the top ten. This receptor was obtained from a woman in her twenties or thirties with Graves' ophthalmopathy. Input material: blood. V usage is TRBV25-1 and J usage is TRBJ1-1; 8 bases map to TRBD1. DNA for the CDR3: TGTGCCAGCAGCAGACCCCATTTGGGCAGGGGGCTGTTGAGCACTGAAGCTTTCTTT. Residues: CASSRPHLGRGLLSTEAFF.